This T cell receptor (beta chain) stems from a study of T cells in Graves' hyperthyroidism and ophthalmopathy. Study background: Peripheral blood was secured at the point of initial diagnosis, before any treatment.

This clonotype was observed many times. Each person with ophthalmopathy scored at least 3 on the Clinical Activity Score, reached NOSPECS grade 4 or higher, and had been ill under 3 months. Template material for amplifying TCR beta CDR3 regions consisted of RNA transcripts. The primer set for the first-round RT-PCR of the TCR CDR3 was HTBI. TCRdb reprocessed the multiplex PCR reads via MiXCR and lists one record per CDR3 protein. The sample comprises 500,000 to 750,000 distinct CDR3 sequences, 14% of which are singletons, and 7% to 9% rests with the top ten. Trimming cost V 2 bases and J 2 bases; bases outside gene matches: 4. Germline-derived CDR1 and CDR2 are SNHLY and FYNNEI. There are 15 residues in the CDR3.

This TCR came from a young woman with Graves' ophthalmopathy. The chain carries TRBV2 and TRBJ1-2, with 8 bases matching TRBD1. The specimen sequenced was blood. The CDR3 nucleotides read TGTGCCAGCAGTGAATGGGCAGGGGGCAACTATGGCTACACCTTC. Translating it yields CASSEWAGGNYGYTF. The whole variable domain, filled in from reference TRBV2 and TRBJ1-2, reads EPEVTQTPSHQVTQMGQEVILRCVPISNHLYFYWYRQILGQKVEFLVSFYNNEISEKSEIFDDQFSVERPDGSNFTLKIRSTKLEDSAMYFCASSEWAGGNYGYTFGSGTRLTVV.